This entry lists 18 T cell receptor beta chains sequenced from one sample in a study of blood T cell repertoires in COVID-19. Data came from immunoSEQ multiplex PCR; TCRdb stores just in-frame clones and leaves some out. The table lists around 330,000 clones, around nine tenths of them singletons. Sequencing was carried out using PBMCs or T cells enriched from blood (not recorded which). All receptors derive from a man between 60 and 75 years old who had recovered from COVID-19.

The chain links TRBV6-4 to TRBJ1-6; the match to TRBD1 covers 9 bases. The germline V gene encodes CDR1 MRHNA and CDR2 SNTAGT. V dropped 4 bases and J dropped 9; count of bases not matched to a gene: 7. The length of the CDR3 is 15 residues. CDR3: CASSASGTGSSPLHF. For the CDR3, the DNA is TGTGCCAGCAGTGCATCCGGGACAGGGTCTTCACCCCTCCACTTT.

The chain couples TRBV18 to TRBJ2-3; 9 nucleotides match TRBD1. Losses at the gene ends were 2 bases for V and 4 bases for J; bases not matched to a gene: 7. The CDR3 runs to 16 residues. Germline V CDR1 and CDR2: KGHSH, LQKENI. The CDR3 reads CASSPTGGSWADTQYF. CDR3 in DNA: TGTGCCAGCTCACCAACAGGGGGCAGTTGGGCAGATACGCAGTATTTT.

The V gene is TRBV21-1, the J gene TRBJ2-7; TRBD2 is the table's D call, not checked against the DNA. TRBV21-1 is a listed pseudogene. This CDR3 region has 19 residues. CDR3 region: CASSAPTGTSGREPYEQYF. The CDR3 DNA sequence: TGTGCCAGCAGCGCACCCACTGGGACTAGCGGGAGAGAACCCTACGAGCAGTACTTC.

The chain's CDR3 is CASTLGTSDTIYEQYF. The CDR3 DNA is TGTGCCAGCACCTTGGGGACTAGCGACACCATATACGAGCAGTACTTC. The chain has TRBV28 and TRBJ2-7; 10 bases align to TRBD2. This CDR3 is built from 16 residues. CDR1 is MDHEN, CDR2 SYDVKM, per germline. Unmatched junction bases numbered 13, after V lost 7 bases and J lost 4 bases.

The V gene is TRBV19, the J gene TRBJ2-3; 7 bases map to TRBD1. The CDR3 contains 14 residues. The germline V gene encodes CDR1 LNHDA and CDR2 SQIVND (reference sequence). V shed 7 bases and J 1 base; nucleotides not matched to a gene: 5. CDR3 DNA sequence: TGTGCCAGTAACGACAGGGTGGGCACAGATACGCAGTATTTT. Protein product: CASNDRVGTDTQYF. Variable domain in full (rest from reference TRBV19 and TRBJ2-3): DGGITQSPKYLFRKEGQNVTLSCEQNLNHDAMYWYRQDPGQGLRLIYYSQIVNDFQKGDIAEGYSVSREKKESFPLTVTSAQKNPTAFYLCASNDRVGTDTQYFGPGTRLTVL.

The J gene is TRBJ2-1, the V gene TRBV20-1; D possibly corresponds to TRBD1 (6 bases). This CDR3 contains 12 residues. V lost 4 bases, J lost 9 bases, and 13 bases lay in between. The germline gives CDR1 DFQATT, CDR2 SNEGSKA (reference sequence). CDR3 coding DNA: TGCAGTGCTACTGACAGGCTGGCTGAGCAGTTCTTC. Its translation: CSATDRLAEQFF.

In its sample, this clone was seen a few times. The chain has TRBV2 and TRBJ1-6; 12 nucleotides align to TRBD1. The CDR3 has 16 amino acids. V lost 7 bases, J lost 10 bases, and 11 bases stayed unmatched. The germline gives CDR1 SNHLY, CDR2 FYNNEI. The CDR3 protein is CASMGQGALLGSPLHF. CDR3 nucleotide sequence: TGTGCCAGCATGGGACAGGGGGCTTTGCTTGGATCACCCCTCCACTTT.

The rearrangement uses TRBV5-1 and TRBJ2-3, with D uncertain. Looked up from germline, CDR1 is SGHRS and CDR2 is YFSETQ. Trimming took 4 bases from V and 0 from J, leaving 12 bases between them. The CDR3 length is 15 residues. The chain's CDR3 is CASSPFPTSTDTQYF. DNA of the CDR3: TGCGCCAGCAGCCCCTTTCCGACTAGCACAGATACGCAGTATTTT. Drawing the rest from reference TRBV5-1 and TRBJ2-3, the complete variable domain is KAGVTQTPRYLIKTRGQQVTLSCSPISGHRSVSWYQQTPGQGLQFLFEYFSETQRNKGNFPGRFSGRQFSNSRSEMNVSTLELGDSALYLCASSPFPTSTDTQYFGPGTRLTVL.

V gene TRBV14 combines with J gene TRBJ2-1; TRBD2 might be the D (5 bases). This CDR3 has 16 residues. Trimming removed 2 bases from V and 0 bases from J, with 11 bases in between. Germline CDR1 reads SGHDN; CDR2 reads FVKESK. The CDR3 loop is CASSQIGNPSYNEQFF. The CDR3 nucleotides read TGTGCCAGCAGCCAAATCGGGAACCCCTCCTACAATGAGCAGTTCTTC.

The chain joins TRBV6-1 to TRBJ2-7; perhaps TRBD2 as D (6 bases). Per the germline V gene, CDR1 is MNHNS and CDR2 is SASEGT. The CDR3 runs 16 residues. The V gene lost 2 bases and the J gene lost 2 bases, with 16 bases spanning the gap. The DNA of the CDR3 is TGTGCCAGCAGTGAAAAACTAACGGGAGAGGCCTACGAGCAGTACTTC. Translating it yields CASSEKLTGEAYEQYF.

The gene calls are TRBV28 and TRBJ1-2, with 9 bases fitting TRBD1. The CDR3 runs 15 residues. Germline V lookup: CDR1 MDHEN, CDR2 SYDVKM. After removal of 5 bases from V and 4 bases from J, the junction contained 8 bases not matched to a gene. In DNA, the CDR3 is TGTGCCAGCAGTAATCCGGGACAGGGTGGCTATGGCTACACCTTC. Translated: CASSNPGQGGYGYTF.

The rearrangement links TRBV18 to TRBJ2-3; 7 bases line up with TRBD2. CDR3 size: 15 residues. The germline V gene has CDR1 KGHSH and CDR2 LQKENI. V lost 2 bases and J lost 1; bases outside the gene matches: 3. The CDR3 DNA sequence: TGTGCCAGCTCACCAACCCTAGCGGGCACAGATACGCAGTATTTT. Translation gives CASSPTLAGTDTQYF.

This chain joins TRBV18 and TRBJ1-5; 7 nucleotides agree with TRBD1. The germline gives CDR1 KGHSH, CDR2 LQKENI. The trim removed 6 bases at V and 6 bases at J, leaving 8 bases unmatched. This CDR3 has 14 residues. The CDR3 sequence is CASSPTGDAQPQHF. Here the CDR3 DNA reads TGTGCCAGCTCCCCAACAGGGGATGCTCAGCCCCAGCATTTT.

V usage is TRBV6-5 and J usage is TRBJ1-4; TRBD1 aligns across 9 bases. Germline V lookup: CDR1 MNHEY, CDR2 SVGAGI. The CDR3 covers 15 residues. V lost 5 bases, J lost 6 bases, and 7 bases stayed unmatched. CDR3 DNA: TGTGCCAGCAGTACTACCCGGACAGGGGATGAAAAACTGTTTTTT. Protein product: CASSTTRTGDEKLFF.

The CDR3: CASSSDRNTEAFF. The CDR3 bases are TGTGCCAGCAGTTCCGACAGGAACACTGAAGCTTTCTTT. The chain combines TRBV2 with TRBJ1-1; a possible D gene is TRBD1 (5 bases). V shed 5 bases and J shed 1 base, with 8 bases lying between them. Germline-derived CDR1 and CDR2 are SNHLY and FYNNEI. CDR3 length: 13 residues.

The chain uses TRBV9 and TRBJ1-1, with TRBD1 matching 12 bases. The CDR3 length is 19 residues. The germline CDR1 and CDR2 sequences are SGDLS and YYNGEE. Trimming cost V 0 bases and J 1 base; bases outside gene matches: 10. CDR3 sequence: CASSVGSGDRGRRNTEAFF. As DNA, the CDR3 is TGTGCCAGCAGCGTAGGGTCGGGGGACAGGGGGCGCCGGAACACTGAAGCTTTCTTT.

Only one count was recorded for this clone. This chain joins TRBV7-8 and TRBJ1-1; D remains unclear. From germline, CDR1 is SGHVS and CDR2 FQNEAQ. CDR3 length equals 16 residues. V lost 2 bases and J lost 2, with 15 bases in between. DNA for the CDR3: TGTGCCAGCAGCTTACTCGGACTGAATATCAACACTGAAGCTTTCTTT. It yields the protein CASSLLGLNINTEAFF.

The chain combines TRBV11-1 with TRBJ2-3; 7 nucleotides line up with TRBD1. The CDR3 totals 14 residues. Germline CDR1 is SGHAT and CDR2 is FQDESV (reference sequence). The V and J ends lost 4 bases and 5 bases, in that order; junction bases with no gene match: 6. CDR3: CASSSRQGQDTQYF. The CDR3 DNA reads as TGTGCCAGCAGCTCCCGACAGGGCCAAGATACGCAGTATTTT.